This T cell receptor (delta chain) derives from a study of gamma-delta chains in newborns, infants, children. Study context: Microbial exposure reportedly drives polyclonal innate γδ T cell expansion after birth.

Losses at the gene ends were 4 bases for V and 0 bases for J; bases not matched to a gene: 14. The CDR3 consists of 19 residues. Germline V lookup: CDR1 GEAIGNYY, CDR2 EKD. TCRdb processed the reads again with the CATT caller. The sample lists more than 7,000 delta-chain clones, roughly 20% occurring once. In this sample, this clone is large (0.1 to 1%). Other DNA sequences within the sample encode an identical CDR3. J is TRDJ1 and V is TRDV2, with 12 bases identical to TRDD3. This clonotype was sampled from a child who was a newborn, infant or young child, either healthy, febrile or measles-vaccinated (not recorded which). Specimen: blood. For the CDR3, the DNA is TGTGCCTGTGAACCGATGTCTGGGGGATACGCGTCGGACACCGATAAACTCATCTTT. Translation: CACEPMSGGYASDTDKLIF.